Each of the 15 T cell receptor beta chains below was sequenced from the same sample in a study of spatial heterogeneity in lung cancer. Each CDR3 protein is one row after TCRdb ran MiXCR on the 5' RACE reads. The sample consists of around 44,000 distinct CDR3 sequences, roughly a tenth of them appearing once. Time point denoted: blood at routine non-recurrence follow-up after resection. Sample: PBMCs, taken at follow-up. The receptors stem from a female donor with early-stage non-small cell lung cancer.

The chain links TRBV18 to TRBJ2-3, with D uncertain. V was trimmed by 0 bases and J by 3 bases, leaving 16 bases between them. The germline V gene encodes CDR1 KGHSH and CDR2 LQKENI. This CDR3 contains 17 residues. The CDR3 coding sequence is TGTGCCAGCTCACCACCGAACTCCCTAACGGGTACAGATACGCAGTATTTT. Residues: CASSPPNSLTGTDTQYF.

The sample holds a few counts of this clonotype. This chain links TRBV6-1 with TRBJ2-7; 11 nucleotides line up with TRBD2. Germline values: CDR1 MNHNS, CDR2 SASEGT. V shed 6 bases, J shed 5 bases, and the junction held 9 bases outside the gene matches. This CDR3 is 15 amino acids long. The CDR3, as DNA: TGTGCCAGCAGGTTTAGCGGGGGGGCTGCAAACGAGCAGTACTTC. Encoded protein: CASRFSGGAANEQYF.

The chain couples TRBV20-1 to TRBJ1-2, with D unresolved. The germline V gene encodes CDR1 DFQATT and CDR2 SNEGSKA (reference sequence). V lost 5 bases and J 4 bases, leaving 17 bases between the germline ends. This CDR3 contains 14 residues. CDR3 region: CSAGSPGGSYGYTF. The CDR3, as DNA: TGCAGTGCTGGTAGCCCCGGAGGATCCTATGGCTACACCTTC.

This sequence joins TRBV6-5 and TRBJ1-1, with 7 bases aligning to TRBD1. CDR1 and CDR2 (germline): MNHEY, SVGAGI. This CDR3 has 13 amino acids. Trimming cost V 2 bases and J 7 bases; bases outside gene matches: 4. The CDR3 DNA reads TGTGCCAGCAGTTACCGGACAGGAAATGAAGCTTTCTTT. Translating gives CASSYRTGNEAFF.

This clonotype was seen only a few times. The chain links TRBV20-1 to TRBJ1-2, with a possible D match to TRBD1 (5 bases). The germline gives CDR1 DFQATT, CDR2 SNEGSKA (reference sequence). Between the trimmed V and J ends, which lost 0 bases and 1 base, there was a span of 9 bases. The CDR3 is made up of 14 amino acids. Here the CDR3 reads CSARDPQGNYGYTF. In DNA, the CDR3 is TGCAGTGCTAGAGACCCTCAGGGTAACTATGGCTACACCTTC.

V gene TRBV20-1 combines with J gene TRBJ2-4; no clear D gene. V dropped 3 bases and J dropped 7 bases, with 13 bases sitting between them. The CDR3 has 13 amino acids. CDR1 is DFQATT and CDR2 is SNEGSKA in the germline V gene (reference sequence). DNA of the CDR3: TGCAGTGCTAGTGCCCCCCTGGAGAACATTCAGTACTTC. It specifies CSASAPLENIQYF.

The table lists this clonotype with many counts. The J gene is TRBJ2-7, the V gene TRBV20-1; the D gene is possibly TRBD1 (5 bases). Trimming left V 7 bases short and J 4 bases short, with 11 bases between. Germline-derived CDR1 and CDR2 are DFQATT and SNEGSKA (reference sequence). The CDR3 is 11 residues long. DNA of the CDR3: TGCAGTGTTCCAGGGTTGTACGAGCAGTACTTC. It specifies CSVPGLYEQYF.

The chain joins TRBV2 to TRBJ2-5; D unclear. CDR1 SNHLY and CDR2 FYNNEI come from the germline V gene. V gave up 4 bases and J gave up 2 bases, with 8 bases separating them. The CDR3 runs to 13 residues. The CDR3 nucleotides read TGTGCCAGCAGTGGAAACTCTCAAGAGACCCAGTACTTC. Protein product: CASSGNSQETQYF.

The chain employs TRBV28 and TRBJ1-2, with 11 bases that match TRBD1. After removal of 7 bases from V and 2 bases from J, the junction contained 6 bases not matched to a gene. The CDR3 length is 15 residues. Germline values: CDR1 MDHEN, CDR2 SYDVKM. CDR3 DNA sequence: TGTGCCAGCACCACGGACAGGGGGCAGAACTATGGCTACACCTTC. Protein product: CASTTDRGQNYGYTF.

This clonotype was counted a few times. The rearrangement uses TRBV20-1 and TRBJ2-1; 8 bases are a match to TRBD2. CDR1 and CDR2 from the germline V gene are DFQATT and SNEGSKA (reference sequence). The length of the CDR3 is 11 residues. V gave up 6 bases and J gave up 14 bases; unmatched junction bases: 9. Here the CDR3 reads CSALTGTRKFF. CDR3 in DNA: TGCAGTGCGCTTACCGGGACTAGGAAGTTCTTC.

In its sample, this clonotype was seen a few times. The chain combines TRBV27 with TRBJ2-7; tentative D call: TRBD2 (6 bases). V was cut by 4 bases and J by 0 bases, with 10 bases left in between. This CDR3 spans 14 amino acids. Germline V gene lookup returns CDR1 MNHEY and CDR2 SMNVEV (reference sequence). CDR3 in amino acids: CASSSLGSSYEQYF. The CDR3, as DNA: TGTGCCAGCAGTTCCCTCGGGAGCTCCTACGAGCAGTACTTC.

In its sample, this clonotype was seen a few times. The J gene is TRBJ2-3, the V gene TRBV7-6, with 8 bases matching TRBD1. Germline trimming cut 4 bases from V and 2 bases from J; bases unmatched to any gene: 14. From germline, CDR1 is SGHVS and CDR2 FNYEAQ. This CDR3 has 18 amino acids. CDR3 DNA: TGTGCCAGCAGCTCGATACCGGGACAGGCTGGCTTCACAGATACGCAGTATTTT. Translation gives CASSSIPGQAGFTDTQYF.

This sequence joins TRBV7-2 and TRBJ1-2, with 7 positions matching TRBD1. Germline V gene sequence: CDR1 SGHTA, CDR2 FQGNSA. CDR3 size: 14 residues. The V and J ends lost 8 bases and 4 bases, in that order; junction bases with no gene match: 10. CDR3 loop: CASQRQGFTYGYTF. The CDR3 nucleotides read TGTGCCAGCCAAAGACAGGGTTTCACCTATGGCTACACCTTC.

This clonotype was detected ten times or more. The chain uses TRBV7-8 and TRBJ2-4; D might be TRBD1 (5 bases). Trimming took 3 bases from V and 9 from J, leaving 18 bases between them. CDR3 size: 15 residues. CDR1 SGHVS and CDR2 FQNEAQ come from the germline V gene. The CDR3 DNA follows: TGTGCCAGCAGCTTTGAATTTGGCCGGCAGGGCATTCAGTACTTC. It is translated as CASSFEFGRQGIQYF.

This clonotype was observed many times. This chain uses TRBV5-6 with TRBJ2-2; D ambiguous. Germline CDR1 reads SGHDT; CDR2 reads YYEEEE. Trimming removed 1 base from V and 2 bases from J, with 12 bases in between. The CDR3 covers 16 residues. The CDR3 nucleotides are TGTGCCAGCAGCTTGCTTACAGCGCTTAACACCGGGGAGCTGTTTTTT. The encoded protein is CASSLLTALNTGELFF.